Each of the 19 T cell receptor beta chains below was sequenced from the same sample in a study of cytomegalovirus exposure and HLA in healthy donors. Primers for the PCR totalled 60 Vbeta and 13 Jbeta. Generated by immunoSEQ multiplex PCR, the TCRdb table keeps only in-frame clones and is missing some. The table has some 130,000 clones, over 70% seen once. Sequencing was done on a sample of PBMCs. These receptors all stem from a man between 25 and 39 years old in good health and CMV-seronegative.

The chain is built from TRBV9 and TRBJ1-1; TRBD1 aligns across 7 bases. CDR1 SGDLS and CDR2 YYNGEE come from the germline V gene. The CDR3 consists of 14 residues. The trim removed 8 bases at V and 1 base at J, leaving 8 bases unmatched. The CDR3 sequence: CASTTGVPNTEAFF. CDR3 nucleotides: TGTGCCAGTACTACAGGGGTTCCGAACACTGAAGCTTTCTTT.

This clone was seen a few times. The chain joins TRBV14 to TRBJ2-6; D possibly corresponds to TRBD2 (6 bases). The germline CDR1 and CDR2 sequences are SGHDN and FVKESK. Trimming took 2 bases from V and 18 from J, leaving 14 bases between them. This CDR3 is built from 12 residues. In DNA form, the CDR3 reads TGTGCCAGCAGCCAATTAGGAGGGTTGGCGACTTTC. This codes for CASSQLGGLATF.

The rearrangement uses TRBV5-1 and TRBJ2-1; TRBD1 aligns across 9 bases. This CDR3 spans 16 amino acids. The V gene end was trimmed by 3 bases and the J gene end by 6 bases; junction bases not matched to a gene: 10. Germline assignment: CDR1 SGHRS and CDR2 YFSETQ. CDR3 bases: TGCGCCAGCAGCTCTACTTTACCGGGACAGGGCAATGAGCAGTTCTTC. The encoded protein is CASSSTLPGQGNEQFF.

This rearrangement joins TRBV7-6 to TRBJ2-2; 8 nucleotides agree with TRBD1. This CDR3 is built from 16 residues. Germline values: CDR1 SGHVS, CDR2 FNYEAQ. The J segment lost 2 bases and the V segment lost 0 bases, leaving 2 bases of the junction unmatched. CDR3 in amino acids: CASSLAGQGNTGELFF. As DNA, the CDR3 is TGTGCCAGCAGCTTAGCCGGACAGGGCAACACCGGGGAGCTGTTTTTT.

This chain joins TRBV19 and TRBJ2-3; possibly TRBD1 for D (5 bases). Germline CDR1 and CDR2: LNHDA and SQIVND (reference sequence). This CDR3 is 14 amino acids long. The V end lost 1 base, the J end lost 5 bases, and 10 bases lay between the germline ends. CDR3 loop: CASSIGRAKDTQYF. Written as DNA, the CDR3 is TGTGCCAGTAGTATAGGCAGGGCCAAAGATACGCAGTATTTT.

The CDR3 protein is CASSTPGQGDEKLFF. Here the CDR3 DNA reads TGTGCCAGCAGTACACCGGGACAGGGGGATGAAAAACTGTTTTTT. J is TRBJ1-4 and V is TRBV28; 11 bases fit TRBD1. The CDR3 length is 15 residues. Losses at the gene ends were 5 bases for V and 6 bases for J; bases not matched to a gene: 5. The germline gives CDR1 MDHEN, CDR2 SYDVKM.

The rearrangement links TRBV11-2 to TRBJ2-3; the match to TRBD2 covers 10 bases. After removal of 0 bases from V and 1 base from J, the junction contained 4 bases not matched to a gene. The CDR3 is 17 residues long. The germline V gene has CDR1 SGHAT and CDR2 FQNNGV. The CDR3: CASSLELAGVGTDTQYF. DNA for the CDR3: TGTGCCAGCAGCTTAGAGCTAGCGGGAGTCGGCACAGATACGCAGTATTTT.

The chain uses TRBV4-1 and TRBJ1-5; D perhaps matches TRBD1 (6 bases). V was pared by 4 bases and J by 4 bases, with 17 bases between. CDR1 MGHRA and CDR2 YSYEKL come from the germline V gene. The CDR3 extends over 16 amino acids. CDR3 in amino acids: CASSRLQQGRNQPQHF. In nucleotides, the CDR3 is TGCGCCAGCAGCCGCCTCCAACAGGGTAGGAATCAGCCCCAGCATTTT.

This chain links TRBV27 with TRBJ2-7; 14 bases agree with TRBD2. Germline CDR1 MNHEY, CDR2 SMNVEV (reference sequence). The length of the CDR3 is 15 residues. The junction had 5 bases not matched to a gene; V was cut back by 5 bases and J by 5 bases. The CDR3 coding sequence is TGTGCCAGCAGTCCTGGGACTAGCGGGAGTAACGAGCAGTACTTC. Protein sequence: CASSPGTSGSNEQYF.

As for this clone: Germline is not matched at one junction end, which may reflect a read error. The chain has TRBV6-5 and TRBJ2-7, with a tentative D call TRBD1 (6 bases). CDR3 size: 15 residues. Germline values: CDR1 MNHEY, CDR2 SVGAGI. The CDR3 reads CANSYSGVRNYEQYF. The CDR3 bases are TGTGCCAACAGTTACTCAGGGGTACGAAACTACGAGCAGTACTTC.

The chain has TRBV5-8 and TRBJ2-3, with 13 bases lining up with TRBD2. V lost 0 bases to trimming and J lost 4 bases; unmatched junction nucleotides: 5. The CDR3 runs 17 residues. From germline, CDR1 is SGHTS and CDR2 YDEGEE. CDR3 sequence reads: CASSLGLGLAGADTQYF. In DNA, the CDR3 is TGTGCCAGCAGCTTGGGACTTGGACTAGCGGGAGCAGATACGCAGTATTTT.

DNA for the CDR3: TGTGCCAGCAGCTTAGCAGCAAACTACGAGCAGTACTTC. It specifies CASSLAANYEQYF. This chain uses TRBV7-9 with TRBJ2-7; the D is unclear. The length of the CDR3 is 13 residues. Germline V lookup: CDR1 SEHNR, CDR2 FQNEAQ (reference sequence). Trimming pared 0 bases from V and 3 bases from J, leaving 6 bases between.

Remarks on this clone: One end of the junction varies from germline; a read error may be responsible. The genes are TRBV7-2 and TRBJ2-1; the D gene is possibly TRBD2 (5 bases). The CDR3 is 15 amino acids. The V gene's germline CDR1 is SGHTA and CDR2 FQGNSA. CDR3 nucleotide sequence: TGTGCCAGCAGCTACCTTGGACTTACCGACAATGGGCAGTTCTTC. This encodes CASSYLGLTDNGQFF.

The chain has TRBV4-3 and TRBJ2-3; 12 bases line up with TRBD2. This CDR3 spans 19 amino acids. Germline V CDR1 and CDR2: LGHNA, YSLEER. Trimming removed 3 bases from V and 6 bases from J; junction bases left unmatched: 16. The CDR3 here is CASSQDLAAGLAGGDTQYF. The CDR3 DNA reads TGCGCCAGCAGCCAGGACTTGGCCGCGGGGCTAGCGGGAGGGGATACGCAGTATTTT.

This clone was seen a few times. The CDR3 coding sequence is TGTGCCAGCAGCGGGCAGGGGTTTCAGCCCCAGCATTTT. Its protein is CASSGQGFQPQHF. V is TRBV6-6 and J is TRBJ1-5; weak D call: TRBD1 (6 bases). Trimming shortened V by 6 bases and J by 6 bases, and 12 bases separated the two germline ends. The CDR3 sequence is 13 residues long. Germline CDR1 is MNHNY and CDR2 is SVGAGI (reference sequence).

The V call is TRBV10-3, the J call TRBJ2-7, with a weak D call TRBD1 (6 bases). In germline, CDR1 is ENHRY, CDR2 SYGVKD. The V end lost 2 bases, the J end lost 7 bases, and 15 bases lay between the germline ends. This CDR3 has 14 amino acids. CDR3 bases: TGTGCCATCAGTGAGGGACAGACCCGAGGGGAGCAGTACTTC. This gives the protein CAISEGQTRGEQYF.

V usage is TRBV29-1 and J usage is TRBJ2-7; no clear D gene. V dropped 5 bases and J dropped 2 bases, with 10 bases sitting between them. The CDR3 has 12 amino acids. Germline CDR1 is SQVTM and CDR2 is ANQGSEA. Written as DNA, the CDR3 is TGCAGCGTTTTGGCCCGCACCTACGAGCAGTACTTC. Translated: CSVLARTYEQYF.

The sample holds many counts of this clone. The rearrangement joins TRBV5-1 to TRBJ2-1; the match to TRBD1 covers 7 bases. The V segment lost 4 bases and the J segment 2 bases; nucleotides outside the gene matches: 6. This CDR3 is built from 15 residues. Per the germline V gene, CDR1 is SGHRS and CDR2 is YFSETQ. CDR3 DNA sequence: TGCGCCAGCAGCCCAGGGGGTATGACCTACAATGAGCAGTTCTTC. Translating gives CASSPGGMTYNEQFF.

The chain links TRBV19 to TRBJ2-3, with a weak D call TRBD1 (6 bases). With 6 bases removed from V and 6 bases from J, the gap between germline ends came to 16 bases. The CDR3 extends over 14 amino acids. CDR1 LNHDA and CDR2 SQIVND come from the germline V gene (reference sequence). The CDR3 loop is CASSRDINRDTQYF. DNA for the CDR3: TGTGCCAGTAGCCGGGACATCAACCGGGATACGCAGTATTTT.